The subject of this entry is one T cell receptor beta chain. Both 60 Vbeta primers and 13 Jbeta primers went into the PCR. Sequencing was performed with immunoSEQ multiplex PCR; in TCRdb, only in-frame clones are kept and a portion is missing. The specimen's table records about 160,000 clones. From germline, CDR1 is SGDLS and CDR2 YYNGEE. Trimming pared 1 base from V and 5 bases from J, leaving 12 bases between. CDR3 length: 14 residues. This sample is part of a study of cytomegalovirus exposure and HLA in healthy donors. What was sequenced was PBMCs. The V and J genes are TRBV9 and TRBJ2-5; no reliable D call. This TCR was sampled from a woman in her fifties or sixties in good health and CMV-seronegative. Here the CDR3 DNA reads TGTGCCAGCAGCGTAAGAGGTTCCGGCGAGACCCAGTACTTC. Residues: CASSVRGSGETQYF.